This T cell receptor (beta chain) was documented in a study of shared clonotypes between healthy human individuals (dated by TCRdb to the early 2020s). Context from the whole study: A couple of women and three men aged 18 to 49 years were included in the cohort. For each donor, CD4 naive and CD4 memory were each run on three plates, CD8 naive on two plates, and CD8 memory on one plate. Blood TCR repertoires of four to six healthy adults were deeply sequenced to estimate repertoire size and the extent of clonotype sharing between individuals. To increase sequencing depth and limit assay-specific biases, different laboratories used diverse techniques to prepare libraries and sequence TCR repertoires. Between about 0.9 and 8.9 billion PBMCs per donor were obtained by leukapheresis. The investigation overall reported the following: Because the study included only a small number of donors, the genetic and exposure-history diversity represented was limited. Even with the large sequencing depth, rarefaction of the sorted-subset datasets indicated that sequencing was incomplete. Based on pairwise subsampling, the degree of clonotype sharing among donors was expected to be affected by sequencing depth. Larger estimated clonotype richness was generally found for naive subsets than for memory subsets. Only blood was sampled, and tissue TCR repertoires likely differ from those in blood. Across a handful of donors, roughly 5.1% of naive CD4, approximately 3.6% of naive CD8, 2.3% of memory CD4, and 0.3% to 0.45% of memory CD8 clonotypes were shared. Clonotypes shared by all four sorted-subset donors showed higher generation probabilities than non-shared clonotypes.

Using the deep immunoSEQ assay, TCR CDR3 regions were amplified from genomic DNA by multiplex PCR. Genomic DNA extracted from each cell subset was distributed evenly over all wells of several immunoSEQ 96-well plates, and each plate served as one replicate. For sorted subsets, about 0.2 ug genomic DNA, equal to 30,000 to 35,000 T cell genomes, was loaded into each replicate PCR. Purified libraries were quantified with a Qubit 3.0 fluorometer, sized on a Bioanalyzer 2100, and re-quantified with the KAPA Library Quantification kit. A separate single-read 150-cycle Illumina NextSeq 550 flow cell was used to sequence each immunoSEQ 96-well plate. The study's own analysis went as follows. Because only junctional sequences without quality scores were contained in the immunoSEQ output, filtering matching that applied to full-length reads could not be performed. To assign V/J genes and CDR3, sequences were annotated using PyIR, a Python wrapper for IgBLAST v1.9, with IMGT germline references. Reads were removed for weak V/J assignments (E-value above 1e-6), missing CDR3, stop codons, out-of-frame junctions, or ambiguous translated residues. V3J clonotypes were defined by identical inferred V gene, J gene, and CDR3 amino acid sequence. The percentage overlap between two repertoires was calculated by dividing the number of shared unique clonotypes by the size of the smaller repertoire. Richness of each repertoire was evaluated using RTK rarefaction, the Chao1 estimator, and Recon v2.1 estimates of unobserved clonotypes. For all TCRbeta clonotypes obtained by the gDNA method from several donors, generation probabilities were computed with OLGA. Drawn from immuneACCESS, this table holds only the in-frame rearrangements with V and J called that TCRdb kept. Clones are partly lost; checked studies trace under half to an unresolved V gene and leave the rest unexplained. The V and J calls and clone size are taken from that table; D and trimming were inferred from the DNA. The sample table records 2 million to 2.5 million clones; over 85% of these occur just once. About 0.41% of the sample is in the top ten clones.

Healthy HIV-negative adults with no recently reported acute infections or vaccinations were included as donors. All donors were Caucasian adults living in Nashville, Tennessee, USA. CD4+ T cells were enriched through magnetic negative selection, after which naive cells were positively selected on CD45RA and the remaining negative fraction served as the memory subset. After blood collection by leukapheresis, PBMCs were isolated using Ficoll-Histopaque density gradient centrifugation and then cryopreserved in the vapor phase of liquid nitrogen. Analytical flow cytometry was used to check the purity and quantity of every magnetically sorted T cell population. From each sorted fraction, genomic DNA was isolated and quantified by UV absorbance on a Nanodrop 2000c. Its CDR3 holds 17 amino acids, cysteine through phenylalanine. Only the CDR3 portion is preserved as DNA: 51 bases, with reading frame beginning at the first base.

Turning to this clone: Its antigen specificity is not known. No quality values exist for individual bases; no much larger clone is one base distant.

The sequenced sample was naive CD4+ T cells from PBMCs. Explained via the paper, the cell subset or site label denotes: CD45RA+ positively selected. This clonotype was obtained from a man between 18 and 35 years old in good health. Some clones in this sample may be carry-over from other donors' samples. The chain couples TRBV12-2 to TRBJ1-5. TRBV12-2 counts as a pseudogene. CDR3 reads: CASRLAGTNYSNQPQHF. The base sequence is TGTGCAAGTCGCTTAGCGGGGACTAACTATAGCAATCAGCCCCAGCATTTT.